This T cell receptor (beta chain) is from a study of blood T cell repertoires in COVID-19. The wider study: The samples span acute and convalescent COVID-19 from the United States, Italy and Spain. Sources were T cells, B-cell-depleted T cells, or PBMCs; the material itself was cDNA or gDNA.

J gave up 4 bases and V 2 bases, and 4 bases lay outside the gene matches. The CDR3 has 17 residues. CDR1 and CDR2 from the germline V gene are ENHRY and SYGVKD. Assay: immunoSEQ multiplex PCR; the TCRdb copy retains only in-frame clones and omits some. The table records 90,000 to 150,000 clones, roughly 80% of them present only once. V usage is TRBV10-3 and J usage is TRBJ2-2, with 13 bases fitting TRBD2. This TCR was recovered from a man in his forties or fifties with acute or convalescent COVID-19. Sequenced sample: peripheral blood. The CDR3 region is CAISEGLAGASTGELFF. CDR3 sequence (DNA): TGTGCCATCAGTGAGGGACTAGCGGGGGCGAGCACCGGGGAGCTGTTTTTT.